Presented here are 10 T cell receptor beta chains from one specimen sequenced in a study of T cell responses to AZD1222 COVID-19 vaccine. Some clones are missing from TCRdb's copy, which holds only in-frame ones; the method was immunoSEQ multiplex PCR. The sample carries under 150,000 clones, 85% to 95% recorded once. The sequenced sample was peripheral blood, obtained on day 0 of AZD1222 vaccination. Source of these receptors: an adult in good health.

V gene TRBV7-9 combines with J gene TRBJ2-1, with 10 bases matching TRBD2. The CDR3 has 15 amino acids. The germline V gene has CDR1 SEHNR and CDR2 FQNEAQ (reference sequence). Losses at the gene ends were 2 bases for V and 8 bases for J; bases not matched to a gene: 6. The CDR3 coding sequence is TGTGCCAGCAGCTTAATAGCGGGAGGAGGCCATGAGCAGTTCTTC. Protein product: CASSLIAGGGHEQFF.

A single count supports this clone. The chain uses TRBV24-1 and TRBJ1-5; no definite D call. V was clipped by 4 bases and J by 10 bases, with 10 bases between them. The CDR3 has 12 residues. Germline V gene lookup returns CDR1 KGHDR and CDR2 SFDVKD. Here the CDR3 DNA reads TGTGCCACCAGTGAAGTGGGGAACCCCCAGCATTTT. The encoded protein is CATSEVGNPQHF.

This chain joins TRBV9 and TRBJ2-1; a possible D gene is TRBD1 (6 bases). The CDR3 runs 15 residues. Germline lookup yields CDR1 SGDLS and CDR2 YYNGEE. The V end lost 0 bases, the J end lost 4 bases, and 11 bases lay between the germline ends. CDR3: CASSVVGHLYNEQFF. The CDR3 DNA follows: TGTGCCAGCAGCGTAGTGGGACACCTATACAATGAGCAGTTCTTC.

The chain couples TRBV6-5 to TRBJ2-7, with a weak D call TRBD2 (6 bases). The CDR3 has 15 residues. The germline V gene encodes CDR1 MNHEY and CDR2 SVGAGI. V was pared by 6 bases and J by 0 bases, with 15 bases between. The DNA for the CDR3 is TGTGCCAGCAGGGCCGGGACTTACAGCTCCTACGAGCAGTACTTC. Its protein is CASRAGTYSSYEQYF.

V and J are TRBV15 and TRBJ2-1; 8 bases agree with TRBD2. There are 13 residues in the CDR3. Germline CDR1 LNHNV, CDR2 YYDKDF (reference sequence). V lost 3 bases and J lost 12; bases outside the gene matches: 7. The CDR3 spells CATSRTSEPGQFF. The DNA for the CDR3 is TGTGCCACCAGCAGGACTAGCGAGCCGGGGCAGTTCTTC.

The sample holds one count of this clone. The chain uses TRBV5-1 and TRBJ2-7; 11 positions match TRBD2. Germline CDR1 reads SGHRS; CDR2 reads YFSETQ. J gave up 3 bases and V 4 bases, and 6 bases lay outside the gene matches. The CDR3 has 15 amino acids. CDR3 in amino acids: CASSPTSGDYYEQYF. CDR3 sequence (DNA): TGCGCCAGCAGCCCGACTAGCGGGGATTACTACGAGCAGTACTTC.

This chain connects TRBV27 to TRBJ1-6; tentative D call: TRBD1 (5 bases). Germline assignment: CDR1 MNHEY and CDR2 SMNVEV (reference sequence). CDR3 length equals 16 residues. V lost 2 bases, J lost 5 bases, and 13 bases lay in between. CDR3 in amino acids: CASSLMGDSNNSPLHF. The CDR3 DNA follows: TGTGCCAGCAGTTTAATGGGGGACTCTAATAATTCACCCCTCCACTTT.

The V and J genes are TRBV19 and TRBJ2-1; 7 positions agree with TRBD2. Trimming took 5 bases from V and 1 from J; bases not matched to a gene: 5. CDR1 and CDR2 from the germline V gene are LNHDA and SQIVND (reference sequence). The CDR3 consists of 15 residues. The CDR3 region has the DNA TGTGCCAGTAGTCCATTAGCGGGTTCCTACAATGAGCAGTTCTTC. Translating gives CASSPLAGSYNEQFF. Supplemented by reference TRBV19 and TRBJ2-1, the full variable domain reads DGGITQSPKYLFRKEGQNVTLSCEQNLNHDAMYWYRQDPGQGLRLIYYSQIVNDFQKGDIAEGYSVSREKKESFPLTVTSAQKNPTAFYLCASSPLAGSYNEQFFGPGTRLTVL.

The J gene is TRBJ2-1, the V gene TRBV19, with D uncertain. Trimming stripped 1 base from V and 7 bases from J, with 14 bases between. Germline V gene data show CDR1 as LNHDA and CDR2 as SQIVND (reference sequence). The CDR3 consists of 15 residues. The CDR3 region is CASSIVSVGTNEQFF. The DNA of the CDR3 is TGTGCCAGTAGTATAGTTTCAGTGGGTACGAATGAGCAGTTCTTC.

The genes are TRBV5-4 and TRBJ2-1; 8 bases agree with TRBD2. J gave up 6 bases and V 1 base, and 3 bases lay outside the gene matches. Germline V CDR1 and CDR2: SGHNT, YYREEE (reference sequence). The CDR3 is 14 residues long. CDR3 nucleotide sequence: TGTGCCAGCAGCTTGCGGCTAGCGGGCAATGAGCAGTTCTTC. The encoded protein is CASSLRLAGNEQFF.